What follows are 10 T cell receptor beta chains derived from one specimen sequenced in a study of circulating and synovial CD4+ cells in juvenile arthritis. TCRdb's copy holds only in-frame clones and misses some; the assay was immunoSEQ multiplex PCR. The data show tens of thousands of clones, with around 96% seen just once and 0.55% to 0.85% held by the top ten. Specimen: CD4+ T cells from blood. All receptors derive from a human donor with juvenile idiopathic arthritis.

The chain employs TRBV19 and TRBJ2-3; possibly TRBD2 for D (6 bases). Germline loops: CDR1 LNHDA, CDR2 SQIVND (reference sequence). V was shortened by 3 bases and J by 4 bases, with 11 bases between the two germline ends. The CDR3 covers 14 residues. CDR3 DNA: TGTGCCAGTAGTATTGCGGGGCAGGCAGATACGCAGTATTTT. It is translated as CASSIAGQADTQYF.

V gene TRBV5-5 combines with J gene TRBJ2-3; weak D call: TRBD2 (6 bases). V dropped 1 base and J dropped 4 bases, with 13 bases sitting between them. CDR3 size: 15 residues. Germline-derived CDR1 and CDR2 are SGHKS and YYEKEE (reference sequence). This chain's CDR3 is CASSLHLSGADTQYF. The DNA of the CDR3 is TGTGCCAGCAGCTTGCACCTCTCGGGGGCAGATACGCAGTATTTT.

V usage is TRBV7-2 and J usage is TRBJ1-2; 8 bases align to TRBD1. V shed 1 base and J 4 bases; nucleotides not matched to a gene: 5. The CDR3 has 15 amino acids. Germline lookup yields CDR1 SGHTA and CDR2 FQGNSA. The DNA of the CDR3 is TGTGCCAGCAGCTTAGGGGACAGGCCTCTCTATGGCTACACCTTC. Protein product: CASSLGDRPLYGYTF.

The J gene is TRBJ1-1, the V gene TRBV9, with 10 bases fitting TRBD1. Germline loops: CDR1 SGDLS, CDR2 YYNGEE. J gave up 3 bases and V 3 bases, and 8 bases lay outside the gene matches. This CDR3 is 16 amino acids long. This CDR3 is CASSEGQGNMDTEAFF. CDR3 DNA: TGTGCCAGCAGCGAGGGACAGGGGAACATGGACACTGAAGCTTTCTTT.

The chain joins TRBV4-1 to TRBJ2-4; perhaps TRBD1 as D (6 bases). The ends were cut back, 0 bases at V and 0 bases at J, with 12 bases in the middle. The CDR3 runs to 17 residues. Germline loops: CDR1 MGHRA, CDR2 YSYEKL. The CDR3 reads CASSQEGQGIAKNIQYF. The CDR3 nucleotides read TGCGCCAGCAGCCAAGAGGGGCAGGGGATAGCCAAAAACATTCAGTACTTC.

The chain employs TRBV25-1 and TRBJ2-7; maybe TRBD1 (6 bases). CDR3 size: 12 residues. CDR1 is MGHDK, CDR2 SYGVNS, per germline. V was cut by 3 bases and J by 5 bases, with 8 bases left in between. Written as DNA, the CDR3 is TGTGCCAGCAGTGACTCAGGGGACGAGCAGTACTTC. Translation: CASSDSGDEQYF.

This clone was observed once. The chain uses TRBV7-2 and TRBJ2-1; TRBD1 matches at 7 bases. CDR1 SGHTA and CDR2 FQGNSA come from the germline V gene. This CDR3 is built from 15 residues. J lost 6 bases, V lost 2 bases, and 7 bases had no gene match. CDR3 nucleotide sequence: TGTGCCAGCAGCTTAATGGGACAGCTTATCAATGAGCAGTTCTTC. As protein: CASSLMGQLINEQFF. Complete variable domain (other parts from reference TRBV7-2 and TRBJ2-1): GAGVSQSPSNKVTEKGKDVELRCDPISGHTALYWYRQSLGQGLEFLIYFQGNSAPDKSGLPSDRFSAERTGGSVSTLTIQRTQQEDSAVYLCASSLMGQLINEQFFGPGTRLTVL.

The chain has TRBV5-1 and TRBJ2-1, with 9 bases fitting TRBD2. J was trimmed by 8 bases and V by 4 bases; bases with no gene match: 10. CDR3 length equals 15 residues. Germline lookup yields CDR1 SGHRS and CDR2 YFSETQ. The CDR3 region is CASSRRGGPMDEQFF. CDR3 DNA sequence: TGCGCCAGCAGCCGGCGGGGGGGCCCGATGGATGAGCAGTTCTTC.

V usage is TRBV29-1 and J usage is TRBJ1-1; a weak D match, TRBD1 (5 bases). This CDR3 contains 14 residues. Trimming stripped 4 bases from V and 1 base from J, with 13 bases between. CDR1 and CDR2 (germline): SQVTM, ANQGSEA. The DNA for the CDR3 is TGCAGCGTTGCTTTATGGGGCGGGAACACTGAAGCTTTCTTT. Its translation: CSVALWGGNTEAFF.

A word on this clone: Relative to the germline gene, one junction end is altered; a read error may explain this. Other nucleotide sequences from this sample produce the same CDR3. The rearrangement uses TRBV5-4 and TRBJ1-6, with TRBD1 matching over 8 bases. The CDR3 contains 16 residues. Per germline, CDR1 SGHNT and CDR2 YYREEE (reference sequence). The CDR3 is CASSSTGGFSNSPLHF. CDR3 DNA: TGTGCCAGCAGCTCCACAGGGGGATTCAGTAATTCCCCCCTCCACTTT.